This T cell receptor beta chain is from a study of T cells in Graves' hyperthyroidism and ophthalmopathy. Template material for amplifying TCR beta CDR3 regions consisted of RNA transcripts. The TCR CDR3 was amplified in a first-round RT-PCR using the HTBI primer set. TCRdb ran MiXCR on the multiplex PCR reads and lists one entry per CDR3 protein. The sample carries 700,000 or so distinct CDR3 sequences, approximately 15% recorded once. Any patient presenting with uncontrolled infection, other autoimmune disease, pregnancy or lactation was left out. Isolation of PBMCs was performed on 8.5 to 10 ml fresh peripheral blood. This clonotype showed up many times. CDR1 is LNHNV, CDR2 YYDKDF, per germline (reference sequence). CDR3 length: 16 amino acids. V was trimmed by 0 bases and J by 4 bases, leaving 12 bases between them.

The source material was blood. The TCR originated in a woman aged 45 to 65 with Graves' ophthalmopathy. The rearrangement uses TRBV15 and TRBJ1-4; D is undetermined. Written as DNA, the CDR3 is TGTGCCACCAGCAGAGAACGATTCACAATTAATGAAAAACTGTTTTTT. Protein: CATSRERFTINEKLFF.